The 5 T cell receptor beta chains listed next were all sequenced from one sample in a study of T cell changes during pregnancy in multiple sclerosis. The assay was immunoSEQ multiplex PCR, and TCRdb's table has in-frame clones only and misses some. The sample lists about 67,000 clones, 91% occurring once. Sequenced material: peripheral blood, taken in the second trimester of pregnancy. Every receptor here comes from a female donor with multiple sclerosis, enrolled in a pregnancy study.

This clone was recorded once. The chain recombines TRBV18 with TRBJ1-1; D is perhaps TRBD1 (5 bases). V was pared by 6 bases and J by 0 bases, with 17 bases between. Germline V gene lookup returns CDR1 KGHSH and CDR2 LQKENI. The CDR3 runs to 16 residues. The CDR3 region is CASSQGSLTMNTEAFF. The CDR3 nucleotides read TGTGCCAGCTCTCAGGGTAGCCTCACAATGAACACTGAAGCTTTCTTT.

The CDR3 sequence is CASTGDTEAFF. The CDR3 DNA reads TGTGCCAGCACGGGAGACACTGAAGCTTTCTTT. The rearrangement uses TRBV2 and TRBJ1-1; no definite D call. V shed 7 bases and J shed 3 bases, with 6 bases lying between them. Germline CDR1 and CDR2: SNHLY and FYNNEI. CDR3 length: 11 amino acids.

The rearrangement uses TRBV14 and TRBJ2-5, with TRBD1 identical over 10 bases. The CDR3 is 17 residues long. V shed 4 bases and J 3 bases; nucleotides not matched to a gene: 11. Germline V gene lookup returns CDR1 SGHDN and CDR2 FVKESK. The CDR3 DNA sequence: TGTGCCAGCAGCCGACTTCCGGGACAGGGGAGAGAAGAGACCCAGTACTTC. This sequence encodes CASSRLPGQGREETQYF.

V usage is TRBV5-4 and J usage is TRBJ1-3; possible D gene TRBD1, 5 bases. The germline V and J ends were trimmed by 0 bases and 4 bases, with 11 bases remaining between them. The CDR3 runs to 15 residues. Germline CDR1 and CDR2: SGHNT and YYREEE (reference sequence). The CDR3 region has the DNA TGTGCCAGCAGCTTGGGTGGGGCAGGCGGAAACACCATATATTTT. Translation: CASSLGGAGGNTIYF.

CDR3 protein: CASKLLSRLNALEQFF. As DNA, the CDR3 is TGTGCCAGCAAATTACTGTCTAGGCTGAATGCATTAGAGCAGTTCTTC. The V call is TRBV5-6, the J call TRBJ2-1; no firm D call. Germline CDR1 reads SGHDT; CDR2 reads YYEEEE. V shed 6 bases and J shed 10 bases, with 26 bases lying between them. The CDR3 has 16 amino acids. Together with reference TRBV5-6 and TRBJ2-1, the CDR3 gives the full variable domain: DAGVTQSPTHLIKTRGQQVTLRCSPKSGHDTVSWYQQALGQGPQFIFQYYEEEERQRGNFPDRFSGHQFPNYSSELNVNALLLGDSALYLCASKLLSRLNALEQFFGPGTRLTVL.